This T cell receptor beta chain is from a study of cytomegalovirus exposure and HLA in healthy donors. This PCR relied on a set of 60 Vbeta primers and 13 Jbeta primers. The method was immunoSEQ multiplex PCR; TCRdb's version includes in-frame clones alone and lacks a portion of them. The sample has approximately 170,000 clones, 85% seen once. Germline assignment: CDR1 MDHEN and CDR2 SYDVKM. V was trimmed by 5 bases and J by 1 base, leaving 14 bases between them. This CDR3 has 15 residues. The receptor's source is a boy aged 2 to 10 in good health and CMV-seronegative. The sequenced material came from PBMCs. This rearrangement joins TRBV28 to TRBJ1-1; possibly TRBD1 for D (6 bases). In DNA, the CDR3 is TGTGCCAGCAGTCCCCAGGGGTTAAAGAACACTGAAGCTTTCTTT. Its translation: CASSPQGLKNTEAFF.